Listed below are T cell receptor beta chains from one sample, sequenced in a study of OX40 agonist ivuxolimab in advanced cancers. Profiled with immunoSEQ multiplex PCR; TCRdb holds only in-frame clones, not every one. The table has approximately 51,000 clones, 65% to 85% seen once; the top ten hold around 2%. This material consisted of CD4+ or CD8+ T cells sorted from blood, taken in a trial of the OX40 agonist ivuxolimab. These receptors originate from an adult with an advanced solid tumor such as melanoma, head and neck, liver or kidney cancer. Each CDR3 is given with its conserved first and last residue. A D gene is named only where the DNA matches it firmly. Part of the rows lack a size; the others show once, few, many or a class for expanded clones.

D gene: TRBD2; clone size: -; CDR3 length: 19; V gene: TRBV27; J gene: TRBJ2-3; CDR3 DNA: TGTGCCAGCAGTTTATCGAGGACTAGCGGGAGGTTGAGCACAGATACGCAGTATTTT; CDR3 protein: CASSLSRTSGRLSTDTQYF
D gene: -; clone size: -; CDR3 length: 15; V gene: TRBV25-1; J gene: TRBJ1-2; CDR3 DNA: TGTGCCAGCAGTGAATCCAATCGGGAGGGCTATGGCTACACCTTC; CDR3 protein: CASSESNREGYGYTF
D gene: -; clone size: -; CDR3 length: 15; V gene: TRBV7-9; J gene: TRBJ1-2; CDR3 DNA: TGTGCCAGCACCGATCAGGGAGGCAAGAACTATGGCTACACCTTC; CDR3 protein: CASTDQGGKNYGYTF
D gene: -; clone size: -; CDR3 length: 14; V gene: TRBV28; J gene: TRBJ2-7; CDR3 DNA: TGTGCCAGCAGTTTAGGCGTCAGGGCTAACGAGCAGTACTTC; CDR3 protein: CASSLGVRANEQYF
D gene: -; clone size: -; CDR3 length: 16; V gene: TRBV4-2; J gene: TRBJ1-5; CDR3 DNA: TGTGCCAGCAGCCAAGTTTCTGGTAATAGCAATCAGCCCCAGCATTTT; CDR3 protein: CASSQVSGNSNQPQHF
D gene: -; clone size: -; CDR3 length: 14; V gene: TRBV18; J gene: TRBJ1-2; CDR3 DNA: TGTGCCAGCTCCCAATTGGACAAGAATCATGGCTACACCTTC; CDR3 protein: CASSQLDKNHGYTF
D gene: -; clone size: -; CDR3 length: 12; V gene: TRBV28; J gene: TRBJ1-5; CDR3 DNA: TGTGCCAGCAGTTCGGGTGTGCAGCCCCAGCATTTT; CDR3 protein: CASSSGVQPQHF
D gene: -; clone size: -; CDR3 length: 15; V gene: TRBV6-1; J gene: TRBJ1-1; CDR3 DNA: TGTGCCAGCAGTGAGGGAAGGGGGGCGGCCACTGAAGCTTTCTTT; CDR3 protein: CASSEGRGAATEAFF
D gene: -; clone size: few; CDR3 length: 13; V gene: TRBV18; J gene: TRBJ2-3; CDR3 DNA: TGTGCCAGCTCACCATCGAGCACAGATACGCAGTATTTT; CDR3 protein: CASSPSSTDTQYF
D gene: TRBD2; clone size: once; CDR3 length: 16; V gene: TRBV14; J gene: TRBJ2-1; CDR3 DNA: TGTGCCAGCAGTCCCCTTTTCGGGAGGGGGAACAATGAGCAGTTCTTC; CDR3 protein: CASSPLFGRGNNEQFF
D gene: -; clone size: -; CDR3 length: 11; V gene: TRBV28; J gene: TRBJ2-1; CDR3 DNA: TGTGCCAGTTCACGCTACAATGAGCAGTTCTTC; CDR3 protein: CASSRYNEQFF
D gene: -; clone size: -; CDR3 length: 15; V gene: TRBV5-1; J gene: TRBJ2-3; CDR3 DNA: TGCGCCAGCAGCAAGGGATCAGGGAGCACAGATACGCAGTATTTT; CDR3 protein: CASSKGSGSTDTQYF
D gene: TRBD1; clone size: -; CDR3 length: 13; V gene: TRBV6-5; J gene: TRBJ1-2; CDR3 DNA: TGTGCCAGCAGTTCTGGGGGAGGGGGCGGCTACACCTTC; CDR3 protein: CASSSGGGGGYTF
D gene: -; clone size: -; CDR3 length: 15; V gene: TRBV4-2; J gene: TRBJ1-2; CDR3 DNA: TGTGCCAGCAGCCAAGCCGGGGCAGGGTACTATGGCTACACCTTC; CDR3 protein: CASSQAGAGYYGYTF
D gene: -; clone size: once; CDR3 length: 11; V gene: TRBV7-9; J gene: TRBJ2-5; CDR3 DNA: TGTGCCAGCAGCTCTGAGGAGACCCAGTACTTC; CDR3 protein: CASSSEETQYF
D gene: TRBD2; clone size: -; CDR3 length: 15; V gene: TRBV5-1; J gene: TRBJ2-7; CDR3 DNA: TGCGCCAGCAGGCCCGGACTAGCGGAACTCTACGAGCAGTACTTC; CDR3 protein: CASRPGLAELYEQYF
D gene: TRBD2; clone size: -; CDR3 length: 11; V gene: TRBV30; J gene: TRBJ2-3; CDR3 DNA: TGTGCCTCGGGAGGGGCAGATACGCAGTATTTT; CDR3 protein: CASGGADTQYF
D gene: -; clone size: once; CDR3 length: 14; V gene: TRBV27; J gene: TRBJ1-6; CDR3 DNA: TGTGCCAGCAGTCTTACCGGGTATAATTCACCCCTCCACTTT; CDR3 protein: CASSLTGYNSPLHF
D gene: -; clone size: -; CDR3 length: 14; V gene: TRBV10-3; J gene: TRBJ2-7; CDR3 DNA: TGTGCCATCAGTGATAGAGGGGGGGGATACGAGCAGTACTTC; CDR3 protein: CAISDRGGGYEQYF
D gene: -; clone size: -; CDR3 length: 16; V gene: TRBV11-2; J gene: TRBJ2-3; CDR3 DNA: TGTGCCAGCAAGTCCGGCGTTTGGGCAGTCACAGATACGCAGTATTTT; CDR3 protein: CASKSGVWAVTDTQYF
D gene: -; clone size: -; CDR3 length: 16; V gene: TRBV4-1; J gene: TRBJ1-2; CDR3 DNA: TGCGCCAGCAGCCAAGAGGACACAGGGAGGTTCTCTGGCTACACCTTC; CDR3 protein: CASSQEDTGRFSGYTF
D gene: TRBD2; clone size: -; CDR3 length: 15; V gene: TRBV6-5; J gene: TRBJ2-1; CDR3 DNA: TGTGCCAGCAGTCCGGGACTAGCGGGGCACAATGAGCAGTTCTTC; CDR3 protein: CASSPGLAGHNEQFF
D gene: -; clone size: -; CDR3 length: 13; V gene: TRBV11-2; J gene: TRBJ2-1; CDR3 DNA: TGTGCCAGCAGCTTTCAGACTAGCAATGAGCAGTTCTTC; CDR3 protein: CASSFQTSNEQFF
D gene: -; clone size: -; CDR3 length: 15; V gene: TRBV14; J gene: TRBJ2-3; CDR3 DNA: TGTGCCAGCAGCCAAGGGACGCCGTACACAGATACGCAGTATTTT; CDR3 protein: CASSQGTPYTDTQYF
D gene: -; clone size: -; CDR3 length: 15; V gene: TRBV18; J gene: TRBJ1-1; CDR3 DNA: TGTGCCAGCTCAACCTCGGTTTTTTGGACAGAGGAAGCTTTCTTT; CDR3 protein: CASSTSVFWTEEAFF
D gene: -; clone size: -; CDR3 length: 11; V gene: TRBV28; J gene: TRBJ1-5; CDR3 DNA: TGTGCCAGCAGTCCAAATCAGCCCCAGCATTTT; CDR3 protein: CASSPNQPQHF
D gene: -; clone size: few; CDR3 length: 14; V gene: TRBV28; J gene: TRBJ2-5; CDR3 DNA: TGTGCCAGCAGCCGGGACACATTGTGGGAGACCCAGTACTTC; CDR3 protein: CASSRDTLWETQYF
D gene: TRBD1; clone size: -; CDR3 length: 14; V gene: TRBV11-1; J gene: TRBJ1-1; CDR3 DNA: TGTGCCAGCAGCTTACGGACAGGGAACACTGAAGCTTTCTTT; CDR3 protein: CASSLRTGNTEAFF
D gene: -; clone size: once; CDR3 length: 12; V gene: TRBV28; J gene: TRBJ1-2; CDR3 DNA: TGTGCCAGCAGTTTTATGGCCTATGGCTACACCTTC; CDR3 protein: CASSFMAYGYTF
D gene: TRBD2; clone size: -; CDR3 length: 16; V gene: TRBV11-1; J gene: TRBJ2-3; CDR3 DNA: TGTGCCAGCAGCTTTCCTAGCGGGAGTAGCACAGATACGCAGTATTTT; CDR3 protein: CASSFPSGSSTDTQYF
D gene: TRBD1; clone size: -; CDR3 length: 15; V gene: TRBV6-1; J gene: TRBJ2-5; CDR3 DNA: TGTGCCAGCAAACTCGACAGGGTGAATTTGGAGACCCAGTACTTC; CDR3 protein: CASKLDRVNLETQYF
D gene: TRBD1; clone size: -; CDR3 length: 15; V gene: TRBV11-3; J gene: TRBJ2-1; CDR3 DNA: TGTGCCAGCAGCCAAAGACAGGGATCCTACAATGAGCAGTTCTTC; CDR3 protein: CASSQRQGSYNEQFF
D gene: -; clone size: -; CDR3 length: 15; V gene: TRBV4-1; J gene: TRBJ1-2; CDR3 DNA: TGCGCCAGCAGCCAATTGACTACAGGGTTTTACGGCTACACCTTC; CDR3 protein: CASSQLTTGFYGYTF
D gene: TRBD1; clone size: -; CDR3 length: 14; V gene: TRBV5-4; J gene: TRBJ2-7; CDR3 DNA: TGTGCCAGCAGCGGACAGGGAGCATTCTACGAGCAGTACTTC; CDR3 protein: CASSGQGAFYEQYF
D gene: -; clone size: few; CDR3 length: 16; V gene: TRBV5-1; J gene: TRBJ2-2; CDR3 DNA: TGCGCCAGCAGCTTGGACACTAGCAGACGAACCGGGGAGCTGTTTTTT; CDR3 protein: CASSLDTSRRTGELFF
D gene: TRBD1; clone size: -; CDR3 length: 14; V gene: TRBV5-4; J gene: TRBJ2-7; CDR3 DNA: TGTGCCAGCAGCTTACCTCGACAGGGGGGCGAGCAGTACTTC; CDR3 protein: CASSLPRQGGEQYF
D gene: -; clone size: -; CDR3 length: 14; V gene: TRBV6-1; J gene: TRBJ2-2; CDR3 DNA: TGTGCCAGCAGTGTTGCTAGGAACACCGGGGAGCTGTTTTTT; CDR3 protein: CASSVARNTGELFF
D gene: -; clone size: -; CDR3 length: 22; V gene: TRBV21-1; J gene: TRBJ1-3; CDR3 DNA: TGTGCCAGCAGCCCGGTGGGGTTTTCCCTATGTGGACAGAGTATCTCTGGAAACACCATATATTTT; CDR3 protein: CASSPVGFSLCGQSISGNTIYF
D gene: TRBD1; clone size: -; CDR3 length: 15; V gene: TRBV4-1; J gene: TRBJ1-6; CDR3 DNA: TGCGCCACCAGACAGGGTTTGTCCTATAATTCACCCCTCCACTTT; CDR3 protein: CATRQGLSYNSPLHF
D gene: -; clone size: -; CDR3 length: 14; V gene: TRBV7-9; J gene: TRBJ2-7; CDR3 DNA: TGTGCCAGCAGCTCGAGACGGAACTACTACGAGCAGTACTTC; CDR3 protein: CASSSRRNYYEQYF
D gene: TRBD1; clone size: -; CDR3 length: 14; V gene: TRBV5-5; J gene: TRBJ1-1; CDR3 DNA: TGTGCCAGCAGCCCACTGACAGGGTACACTGAAGCTTTCTTT; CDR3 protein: CASSPLTGYTEAFF
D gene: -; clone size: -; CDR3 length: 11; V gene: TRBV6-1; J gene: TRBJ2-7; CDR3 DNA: TGTGCCAGCAACTCTTTCTACGAGCAGTACTTC; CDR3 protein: CASNSFYEQYF
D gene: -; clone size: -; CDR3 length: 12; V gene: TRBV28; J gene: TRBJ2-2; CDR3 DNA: TGTGCCAGCAGTTTAAGTAGCGGGGAGCTGTTTTTT; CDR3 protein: CASSLSSGELFF
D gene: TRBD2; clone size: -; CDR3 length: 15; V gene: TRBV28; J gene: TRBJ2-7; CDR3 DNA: TGTGCCAGCAGTTCAATAGCGGGAGGGTCCTACGAGCAGTACTTC; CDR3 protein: CASSSIAGGSYEQYF
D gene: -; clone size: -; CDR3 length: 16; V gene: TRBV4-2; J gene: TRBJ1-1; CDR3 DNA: TGTGCCAGCAGCCAGACCCCTGGGGGCGTGCGGACTGAAGCTTTCTTT; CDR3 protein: CASSQTPGGVRTEAFF
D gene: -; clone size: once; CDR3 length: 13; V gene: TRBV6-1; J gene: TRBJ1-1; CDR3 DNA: TGTGCCAGCAAGGGGCAGGGGCAGACTGAAGCTTTCTTT; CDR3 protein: CASKGQGQTEAFF
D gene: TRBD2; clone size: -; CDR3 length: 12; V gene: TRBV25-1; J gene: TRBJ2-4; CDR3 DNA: TGTGCCACAAGCCGGGAGGCGAACATTCAGTACTTC; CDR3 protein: CATSREANIQYF
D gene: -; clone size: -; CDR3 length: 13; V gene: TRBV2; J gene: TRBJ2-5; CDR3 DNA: TGTGCCAGCCGACGAGGGATGGGAGAGACCCAGTACTTC; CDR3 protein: CASRRGMGETQYF
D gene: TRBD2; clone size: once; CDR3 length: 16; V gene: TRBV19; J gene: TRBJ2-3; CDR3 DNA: TGTGCCAGTAGTATCCTTAGCGGGATCGGCACAGATACGCAGTATTTT; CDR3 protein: CASSILSGIGTDTQYF
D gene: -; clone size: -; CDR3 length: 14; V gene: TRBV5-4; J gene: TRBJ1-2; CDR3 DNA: TGTGCCAGCAGCTTGGAGGCGGAGCTCTATGGCTACACCTTC; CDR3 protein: CASSLEAELYGYTF
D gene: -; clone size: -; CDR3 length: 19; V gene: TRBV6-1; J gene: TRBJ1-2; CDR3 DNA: TGTGCCAGCAGTGAAGCAGGAAGAAGGCTAACCCGCGCGGACTATGGCTACACCTTC; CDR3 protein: CASSEAGRRLTRADYGYTF
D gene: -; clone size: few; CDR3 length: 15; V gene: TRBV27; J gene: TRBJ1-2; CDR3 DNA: TGTGCCAGCAGTTTGTTTGGGACACCGAACTATGGCTACACCTTC; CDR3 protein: CASSLFGTPNYGYTF
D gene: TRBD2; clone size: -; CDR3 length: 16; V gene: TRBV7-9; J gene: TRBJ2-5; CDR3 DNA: TGTGCCAGCAGCTTAGGACTAGCGGGGGATGCGGAGACCCAGTACTTC; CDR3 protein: CASSLGLAGDAETQYF